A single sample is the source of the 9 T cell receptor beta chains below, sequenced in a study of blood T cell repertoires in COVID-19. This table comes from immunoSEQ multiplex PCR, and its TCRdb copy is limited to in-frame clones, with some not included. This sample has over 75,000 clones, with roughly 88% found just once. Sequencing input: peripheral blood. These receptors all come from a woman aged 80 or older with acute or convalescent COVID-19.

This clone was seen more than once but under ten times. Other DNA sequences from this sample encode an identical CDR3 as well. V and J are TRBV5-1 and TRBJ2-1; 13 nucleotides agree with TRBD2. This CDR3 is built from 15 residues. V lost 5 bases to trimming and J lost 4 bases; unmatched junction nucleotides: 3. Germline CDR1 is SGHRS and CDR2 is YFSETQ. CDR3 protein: CASSSGLAGYNEQFF. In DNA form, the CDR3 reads TGCGCCAGCAGTTCGGGACTAGCGGGGTACAATGAGCAGTTCTTC.

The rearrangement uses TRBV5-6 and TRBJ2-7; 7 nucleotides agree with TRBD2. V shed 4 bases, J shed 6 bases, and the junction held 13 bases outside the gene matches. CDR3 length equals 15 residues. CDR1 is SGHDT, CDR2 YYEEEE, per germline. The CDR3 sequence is CASSPGGTIPFEQYF. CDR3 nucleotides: TGTGCCAGCAGCCCTGGGGGGACTATTCCCTTCGAGCAGTACTTC.

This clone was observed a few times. CDR3 residues: CATSYSYEQYF. CDR3 nucleotides: TGTGCCACCTCCTACTCCTACGAGCAGTACTTC. This chain uses TRBV2 with TRBJ2-7; D not certain. Between the trimmed V and J ends, which lost 10 bases and 0 bases, there was a span of 7 bases. CDR1 is SNHLY and CDR2 is FYNNEI in the germline V gene. The CDR3 has 11 residues.

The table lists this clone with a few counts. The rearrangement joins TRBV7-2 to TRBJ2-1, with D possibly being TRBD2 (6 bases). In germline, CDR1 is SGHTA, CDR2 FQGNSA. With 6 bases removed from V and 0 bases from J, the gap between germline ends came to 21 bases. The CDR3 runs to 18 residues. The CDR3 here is CASRDPLGRESSYNEQFF. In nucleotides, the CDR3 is TGTGCCAGCAGAGACCCTCTGGGGCGGGAAAGCTCCTACAATGAGCAGTTCTTC.

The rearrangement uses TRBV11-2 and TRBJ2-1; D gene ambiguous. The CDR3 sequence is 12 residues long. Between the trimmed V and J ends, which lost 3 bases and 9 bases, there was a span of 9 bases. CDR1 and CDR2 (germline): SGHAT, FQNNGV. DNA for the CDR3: TGTGCCAGCAGCTTCGTAGAGCGTGAGCAGTTCTTC. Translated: CASSFVEREQFF.

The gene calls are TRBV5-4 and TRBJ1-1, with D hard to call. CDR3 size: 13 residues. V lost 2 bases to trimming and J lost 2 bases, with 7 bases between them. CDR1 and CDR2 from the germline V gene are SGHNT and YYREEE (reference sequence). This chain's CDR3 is CASSLRGNTEAFF. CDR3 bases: TGTGCCAGCAGCTTACGGGGAAACACTGAAGCTTTCTTT.

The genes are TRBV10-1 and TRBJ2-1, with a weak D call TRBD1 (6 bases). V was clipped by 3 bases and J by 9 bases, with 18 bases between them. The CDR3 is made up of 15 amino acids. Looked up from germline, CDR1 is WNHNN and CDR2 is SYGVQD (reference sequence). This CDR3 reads CASSDNRVPFGEQFF. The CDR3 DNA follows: TGCGCCAGCAGTGATAACAGGGTGCCGTTTGGTGAGCAGTTCTTC.

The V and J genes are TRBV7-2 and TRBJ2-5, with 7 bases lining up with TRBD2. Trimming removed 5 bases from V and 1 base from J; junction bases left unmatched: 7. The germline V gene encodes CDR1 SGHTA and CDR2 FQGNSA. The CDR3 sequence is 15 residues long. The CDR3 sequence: CASSDEGLSQETQYF. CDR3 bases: TGTGCCAGCAGCGATGAGGGACTATCCCAAGAGACCCAGTACTTC.

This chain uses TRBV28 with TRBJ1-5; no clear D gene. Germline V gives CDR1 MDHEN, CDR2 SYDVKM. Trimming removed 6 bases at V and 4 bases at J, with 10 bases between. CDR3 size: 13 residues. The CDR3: CASRADGNQPQHF. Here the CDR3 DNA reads TGTGCCAGCAGGGCGGATGGGAATCAGCCCCAGCATTTT.